The 12 T cell receptor beta chains listed next were all sequenced from one sample in a study of cytomegalovirus exposure and HLA in healthy donors (dated by TCRdb to the late 2010s). Libraries were prepared through the immunoSEQ multiplex PCR assay. The multiplex PCR relied on a mix of 60 forward primers for TCR Vbeta segments and 13 reverse primers for TCR Jbeta segments. TCRdb's version of the immuneACCESS table is confined to in-frame rearrangements and falls short of the full clone set. An unresolved V gene accounts for under half of the shortfall where checked; the remainder is of unknown origin. This sample lists approximately 160,000 clones; about 63% were detected once. Approximately 2.8% of the sample lies in the top ten. Sample: PBMCs. Receptors were obtained from a middle-aged woman in good health and CMV-seropositive.

This clone was seen a handful of times. Its ends do not fully match the called genes, so a read error is possible. The chain links TRBV5-4 to TRBJ1-2, with 7 bases aligning to TRBD1. This CDR3 has 13 residues. Germline V lookup: CDR1 SGHNT, CDR2 YYREEE (reference sequence). CDR3 sequence reads: CASSLVDRQGYPF. The CDR3 region has the DNA TGTGCCAGCAGCTTGGTGGACAGGCAAGGCTACCCCTTC.

The chain has TRBV4-1 and TRBJ2-7, with D perhaps matching TRBD2 (5 bases). From germline, CDR1 is MGHRA and CDR2 YSYEKL. V lost 4 bases to trimming and J lost 3 bases, with 10 bases between them. CDR3 length: 13 amino acids. CDR3 sequence: CASSPRTGYEQYF. The DNA for the CDR3 is TGCGCCAGCAGCCCCCGGACTGGCTACGAGCAGTACTTC.

The V call is TRBV9, the J call TRBJ1-3, with 11 bases fitting TRBD1. Unmatched junction bases numbered 9, after V lost 4 bases and J lost 9 bases. Germline lookup yields CDR1 SGDLS and CDR2 YYNGEE. The CDR3 consists of 15 residues. The CDR3 region has the DNA TGTGCCAGCAGCCCCGGGACAGGGGGTATCTTCACCATATATTTT. Residues: CASSPGTGGIFTIYF.

This clone was counted only a few times. The V gene is TRBV7-9, the J gene TRBJ2-2, with a weak D call TRBD2 (5 bases). V was pared by 6 bases and J by 1 base, with 15 bases between. Germline-derived CDR1 and CDR2 are SEHNR and FQNEAQ (reference sequence). The CDR3 runs 16 residues. This chain's CDR3 is CASRAEGSKNTGELFF. CDR3 DNA sequence: TGTGCCAGCAGAGCAGAGGGTTCCAAGAACACCGGGGAGCTGTTTTTT.

The table lists this clone with a few counts. This chain uses TRBV19 with TRBJ1-2; D not certain. The CDR3 extends over 12 amino acids. V was trimmed by 7 bases and J by 3 bases, leaving 9 bases between them. CDR1 is LNHDA and CDR2 is SQIVND in the germline V gene (reference sequence). CDR3 in amino acids: CASMRGDYGYTF. In DNA, the CDR3 is TGTGCCAGTATGCGGGGTGACTATGGCTACACCTTC.

V is TRBV6-1 and J is TRBJ2-7; 9 nucleotides match TRBD2. The CDR3 loop spans 15 amino acids. The germline V gene has CDR1 MNHNS and CDR2 SASEGT. Trimming cost V 6 bases and J 2 bases; bases outside gene matches: 8. The chain's CDR3 is CASRASSGATYEQYF. In DNA form, the CDR3 reads TGTGCCAGCAGGGCCTCTAGCGGGGCGACCTACGAGCAGTACTTC.

Only a few counts were recorded for this clone. The genes are TRBV5-1 and TRBJ2-1; TRBD2 agrees at 7 bases. The CDR3 runs to 16 residues. The germline V gene encodes CDR1 SGHRS and CDR2 YFSETQ. Trimming cost V 0 bases and J 0 bases; bases outside gene matches: 3. The chain's CDR3 is CASSLAAGSSYNEQFF. CDR3 nucleotides: TGCGCCAGCAGCTTGGCAGCGGGGAGCTCCTACAATGAGCAGTTCTTC.

CDR3 region: CASSPPPGNYGYTF. The DNA of the CDR3 is TGTGCCAGCTCACCACCCCCAGGGAACTATGGCTACACCTTC. The chain has TRBV18 and TRBJ1-2; the D gene is possibly TRBD1 (5 bases). This CDR3 comprises 14 residues. Between the trimmed V and J ends, which lost 0 bases and 2 bases, there was a span of 7 bases. The germline CDR1 and CDR2 sequences are KGHSH and LQKENI.

This chain connects TRBV7-2 to TRBJ2-5; 10 nucleotides line up with TRBD1. V trimming: 1 base; J trimming: 2 bases; junction bases outside the gene matches: 4. This CDR3 comprises 16 residues. Germline loops: CDR1 SGHTA, CDR2 FQGNSA. The CDR3 region is CASSLGDRGHQETQYF. CDR3 coding DNA: TGTGCCAGCAGCTTAGGAGACAGGGGGCATCAAGAGACCCAGTACTTC.

The chain links TRBV6-1 to TRBJ1-2; no reliable D call. Trimming shortened V by 5 bases and J by 5 bases, and 15 bases separated the two germline ends. The germline gives CDR1 MNHNS, CDR2 SASEGT. The CDR3 is 14 residues long. CDR3 sequence: CASSPGETRYGYTF. The CDR3 coding sequence is TGTGCCAGCAGTCCGGGAGAGACCCGATATGGCTACACCTTC.

In its sample, this clone was seen once. The CDR3 DNA is TGTGCCAGCAGCTTAGTGGCTAGCGGGCCAGATACGCAGTATTTT. Translated: CASSLVASGPDTQYF. The chain uses TRBV7-2 and TRBJ2-3, with 8 bases aligning to TRBD2. The CDR3 sequence is 15 residues long. With 1 base clipped from V and 4 bases from J, the junction kept 4 bases outside the gene matches. Looked up from germline, CDR1 is SGHTA and CDR2 is FQGNSA. The full variable domain, completed using reference TRBV7-2 and TRBJ2-3, is GAGVSQSPSNKVTEKGKDVELRCDPISGHTALYWYRQSLGQGLEFLIYFQGNSAPDKSGLPSDRFSAERTGGSVSTLTIQRTQQEDSAVYLCASSLVASGPDTQYFGPGTRLTVL.

The chain has TRBV11-3 and TRBJ2-5, with D perhaps TRBD2 (6 bases). The CDR3 runs 13 residues. Germline V gene data show CDR1 as SGHNT and CDR2 as YENEEA. V lost 5 bases and J lost 5, with 12 bases in between. CDR3 loop: CASSPRAGETQYF. As DNA, the CDR3 is TGTGCCAGCAGCCCCAGGGCGGGGGAGACCCAGTACTTC.